Sequencing of this TCR beta chain was carried out in a study of CD8 T cells in ankylosing spondylitis. Study observations and caveats: As reported, disease-linked clones showed significant enrichment in matched ankylosing spondylitis synovial fluid. Apparently characteristic of ankylosing spondylitis blood was a TCR beta motif (roughly eight highly homologous variants).

Trimming pared 0 bases from V and 0 bases from J, leaving 6 bases between. Germline CDR1 LGHNA, CDR2 YNFKEQ. CDR3 length equals 15 residues. This clonotype has just a few counts. Antigen: not known. TCRdb fed the 5' RACE reads into MiXCR, producing one record per CDR3 protein. The sample has over 600,000 distinct CDR3 sequences; around 19% are singletons. The sequence derives from a male donor with ankylosing spondylitis. The sequenced sample was blood, either unsorted or a sorted T cell fraction (not recorded which). The genes are TRBV4-2 and TRBJ2-1; D is ambiguous. As DNA, the CDR3 is TGTGCCAGCAGCCAAGAGTGGAGCTCCTACAATGAGCAGTTCTTC. Its translation: CASSQEWSSYNEQFF.